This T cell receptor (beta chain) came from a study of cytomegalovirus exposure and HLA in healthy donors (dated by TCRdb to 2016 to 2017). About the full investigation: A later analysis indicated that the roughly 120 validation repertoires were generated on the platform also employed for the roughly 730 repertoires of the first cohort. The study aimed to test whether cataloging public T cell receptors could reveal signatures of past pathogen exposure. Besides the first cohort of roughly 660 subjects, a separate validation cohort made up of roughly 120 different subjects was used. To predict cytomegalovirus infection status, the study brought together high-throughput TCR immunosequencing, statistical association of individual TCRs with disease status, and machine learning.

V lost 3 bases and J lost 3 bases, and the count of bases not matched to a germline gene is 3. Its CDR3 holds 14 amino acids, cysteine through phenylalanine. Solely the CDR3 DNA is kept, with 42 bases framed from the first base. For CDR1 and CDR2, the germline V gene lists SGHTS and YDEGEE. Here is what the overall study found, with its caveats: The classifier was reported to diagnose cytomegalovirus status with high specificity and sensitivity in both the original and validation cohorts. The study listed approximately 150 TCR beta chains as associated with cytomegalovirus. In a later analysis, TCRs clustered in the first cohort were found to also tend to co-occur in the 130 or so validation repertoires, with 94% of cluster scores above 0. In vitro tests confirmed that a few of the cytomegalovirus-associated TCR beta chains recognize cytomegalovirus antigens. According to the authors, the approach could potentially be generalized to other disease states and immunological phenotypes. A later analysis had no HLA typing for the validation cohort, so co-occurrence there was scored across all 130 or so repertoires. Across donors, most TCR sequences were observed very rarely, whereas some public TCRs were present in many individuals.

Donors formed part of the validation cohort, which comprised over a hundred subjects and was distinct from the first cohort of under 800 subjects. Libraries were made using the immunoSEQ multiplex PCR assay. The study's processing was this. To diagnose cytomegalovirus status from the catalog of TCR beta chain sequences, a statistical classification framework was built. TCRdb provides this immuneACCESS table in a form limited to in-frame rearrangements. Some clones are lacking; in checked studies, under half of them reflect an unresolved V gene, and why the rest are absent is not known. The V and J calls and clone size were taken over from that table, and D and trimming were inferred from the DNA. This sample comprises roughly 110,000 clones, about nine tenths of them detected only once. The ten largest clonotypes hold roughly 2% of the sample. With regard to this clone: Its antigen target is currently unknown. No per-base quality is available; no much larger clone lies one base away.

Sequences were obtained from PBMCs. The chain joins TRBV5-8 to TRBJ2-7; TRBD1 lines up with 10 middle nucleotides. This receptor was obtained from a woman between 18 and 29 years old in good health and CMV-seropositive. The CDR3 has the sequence CASSSRTGGYEQYF. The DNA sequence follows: TGTGCCAGCAGCTCTCGGACAGGGGGCTACGAGCAGTACTTC.